These 12 T cell receptor beta chains share one sample of origin, sequenced in a study of blood T cells in healthy people across ages. It was with a sample-barcoded 5' primer and a J-beta primer mix that a second PCR of roughly 7 to 12 cycles was run. MiXCR, applied by TCRdb to the 5' RACE reads, yields one record per CDR3 protein. The data show about 1 million distinct CDR3 sequences, around 27% seen once. A further study also used this sample, focusing on T cells of mothers and their children.

The sequenced material came from blood. These receptors originate from a girl aged 2 to 9 in good health.

The chain uses TRBV7-3 and TRBJ1-1; no clear D gene. Germline assignment: CDR1 SGHTA and CDR2 FQGTGA. The CDR3 has 13 residues. V lost 2 bases and J lost 1, with 5 bases in between. The CDR3 region has the DNA TGTGCCAGCAGCTTATGGCGGAACACTGAAGCTTTCTTT. This encodes CASSLWRNTEAFF.

The genes are TRBV3-1 and TRBJ1-3; D uncertain. V dropped 1 base and J dropped 0 bases, with 16 bases sitting between them. Germline assignment: CDR1 LGHDT and CDR2 YNNKEL (reference sequence). The CDR3 runs to 18 residues. The CDR3 loop reads CASSQGSQPLASGNTIYF. The CDR3 region has the DNA TGTGCCAGCAGCCAAGGATCCCAGCCCTTAGCCTCTGGAAACACCATATATTTT.

This chain uses TRBV29-1 with TRBJ1-1, with D possibly matching TRBD1 (6 bases). Germline assignment: CDR1 SQVTM and CDR2 ANQGSEA. The length of the CDR3 is 12 residues. Trimming took off 7 bases at V and 4 bases at J, with 13 bases between the two ends. The CDR3 here is CSDRRGGTEAFF. CDR3 nucleotide sequence: TGCAGCGACCGGAGAGGGGGCACTGAAGCTTTCTTT.

This clonotype was counted between two and nine times. CDR3 sequence reads: CASKGEIGQPQHF. CDR3 sequence (DNA): TGTGCCAGCAAAGGGGAGATAGGGCAGCCCCAGCATTTT. This chain joins TRBV6-1 and TRBJ1-5; maybe TRBD1 (5 bases). The CDR3 is 13 amino acids. Trimming cost V 7 bases and J 7 bases, with 14 bases left between them. Germline CDR1 is MNHNS and CDR2 is SASEGT.

In this sample, this clonotype turned up a few times. The genes are TRBV27 and TRBJ1-2; 7 positions match TRBD1. Looked up from germline, CDR1 is MNHEY and CDR2 is SMNVEV (reference sequence). CDR3 length equals 13 residues. The V and J ends lost 5 bases and 10 bases, in that order; junction bases with no gene match: 10. In DNA, the CDR3 is TGTGCCAGCAGTCGTAAAACAGGGGATGCCTACACCTTC. It encodes CASSRKTGDAYTF.

The V and J genes are TRBV7-3 and TRBJ2-7, with 7 bases lining up with TRBD1. The V and J ends lost 3 bases and 4 bases, in that order; junction bases with no gene match: 9. Germline V CDR1 and CDR2: SGHTA, FQGTGA. This CDR3 comprises 15 residues. CDR3 in amino acids: CASSFEPGQIYEQYF. The CDR3 nucleotides read TGTGCCAGCAGCTTCGAACCGGGACAGATTTACGAGCAGTACTTC.

The rearrangement uses TRBV15 and TRBJ2-5, with D perhaps TRBD1 or TRBD2 (5 bases each). Trimming pared 0 bases from V and 4 bases from J, leaving 12 bases between. Germline-derived CDR1 and CDR2 are LNHNV and YYDKDF (reference sequence). This CDR3 has 15 residues. The DNA of the CDR3 is TGTGCCACCAGCAGAGATCGATGGGGGAGAGAGACCCAGTACTTC. This gives the protein CATSRDRWGRETQYF. Complete variable domain (other parts from reference TRBV15 and TRBJ2-5): DAMVIQNPRYQVTQFGKPVTLSCSQTLNHNVMYWYQQKSSQAPKLLFHYYDKDFNNEADTPDNFQSRRPNTSFCFLDIRSPGLGDTAMYLCATSRDRWGRETQYFGPGTRLLVL.

This clonotype has a handful of counts. The chain couples TRBV28 to TRBJ2-1; the match to TRBD2 covers 14 bases. This CDR3 spans 20 amino acids. Germline V lookup: CDR1 MDHEN, CDR2 SYDVKM. Unmatched junction bases numbered 15, after V lost 5 bases and J lost 3 bases. The CDR3 nucleotides are TGTGCCAGCAGTCCAGGACTAGCGGGAGGCCCCGGTTCTGACTACAATGAGCAGTTCTTC. Translating gives CASSPGLAGGPGSDYNEQFF.

This clonotype was detected once. V usage is TRBV29-1 and J usage is TRBJ2-7; TRBD2 matches at 7 bases. V lost 4 bases, J lost 7 bases, and 10 bases stayed unmatched. CDR3 length equals 13 residues. CDR1 SQVTM and CDR2 ANQGSEA come from the germline V gene. The CDR3 here is CSVGSLAAREQYF. CDR3 in DNA: TGCAGCGTTGGCTCCCTAGCGGCGCGAGAGCAGTACTTC.

V gene TRBV4-1 combines with J gene TRBJ2-2; D gene unclear. The germline CDR1 and CDR2 sequences are MGHRA and YSYEKL. The germline V and J ends were trimmed by 0 bases and 3 bases, with 11 bases remaining between them. This CDR3 region has 16 residues. CDR3 in DNA: TGCGCCAGCAGCCAAGATCCCTTACAAGACACCGGGGAGCTGTTTTTT. It specifies CASSQDPLQDTGELFF.

CDR3 sequence (DNA): TGTGCCAGCAGTCCGTTCGGACTAGCGGAGGCGGGAGATACGCAGTATTTT. Encoded protein: CASSPFGLAEAGDTQYF. The rearrangement links TRBV27 to TRBJ2-3, with 10 positions matching TRBD2. This CDR3 region has 17 residues. J lost 5 bases, V lost 5 bases, and 13 bases had no gene match. Germline CDR1 reads MNHEY; CDR2 reads SMNVEV (reference sequence).

V is TRBV4-1 and J is TRBJ2-3; D ambiguous. This CDR3 is 16 amino acids long. V gave up 5 bases and J gave up 4 bases, with 19 bases separating them. CDR1 and CDR2 from the germline V gene are MGHRA and YSYEKL. The CDR3: CASSTIGIEVADTQYF. The CDR3 DNA follows: TGCGCCAGCAGCACAATAGGTATAGAGGTCGCAGATACGCAGTATTTT.